One and the same sample provided the 3 T cell receptor beta chains below, sequenced in a study of T-cell memory formation after mild COVID-19. TCRdb re-called the 5' RACE reads with MiXCR, one entry per CDR3 protein. Among a few hundred thousand distinct CDR3 sequences listed, approximately 16% were seen once. The sample comprised PBMCs or a T cell subset sorted from them (not recorded which). These receptors were collected from a young man who had mild COVID-19 (a few samples of this study predate the infection). Cell type and time point are not known.

V gene TRBV19 combines with J gene TRBJ1-1; D is unresolved. V was shortened by 5 bases and J by 6 bases, with 10 bases between the two germline ends. CDR1 is LNHDA and CDR2 is SQIVND in the germline V gene (reference sequence). The CDR3 is made up of 12 amino acids. The CDR3 protein is CASSEAYPEAFF. CDR3 coding DNA: TGTGCCAGTAGTGAGGCCTACCCTGAAGCTTTCTTT.

This chain joins TRBV14 and TRBJ2-1; D uncertain. This CDR3 is built from 11 residues. Germline V gene sequence: CDR1 SGHDN, CDR2 FVKESK. V dropped 4 bases and J dropped 13 bases, with 11 bases sitting between them. CDR3 sequence reads: CASSLARLQFF. CDR3 nucleotide sequence: TGTGCCAGCAGCCTAGCCCGTCTTCAGTTCTTC.

The chain combines TRBV29-1 with TRBJ2-1; 9 bases are shared with TRBD1. This CDR3 is built from 16 residues. The junction had 11 bases not matched to a gene; V was cut back by 2 bases and J by 6 bases. Germline CDR1 reads SQVTM; CDR2 reads ANQGSEA. DNA for the CDR3: TGCAGCGTTGAACCTTGGGGGACAGGGTTCGGCAATGAGCAGTTCTTC. Its protein product is CSVEPWGTGFGNEQFF.